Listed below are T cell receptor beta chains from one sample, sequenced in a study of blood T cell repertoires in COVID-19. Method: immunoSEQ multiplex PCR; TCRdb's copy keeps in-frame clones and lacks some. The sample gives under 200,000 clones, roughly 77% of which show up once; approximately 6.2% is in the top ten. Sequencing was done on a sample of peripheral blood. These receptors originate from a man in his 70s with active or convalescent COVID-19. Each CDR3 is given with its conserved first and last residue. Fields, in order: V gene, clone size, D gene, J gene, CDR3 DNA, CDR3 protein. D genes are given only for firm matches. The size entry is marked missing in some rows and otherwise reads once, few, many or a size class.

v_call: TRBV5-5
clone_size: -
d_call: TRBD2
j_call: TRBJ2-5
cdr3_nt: TGTGCCAGCAAACCTAGCGGGGGGGCCTGGCAAGAGACCCAGTACTTC
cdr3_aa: CASKPSGGAWQETQYF

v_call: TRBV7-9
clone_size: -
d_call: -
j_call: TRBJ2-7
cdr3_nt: TGTGCCAGCAGCTTACAGGGTTTTACGGACGAGCAGTACTTC
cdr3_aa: CASSLQGFTDEQYF

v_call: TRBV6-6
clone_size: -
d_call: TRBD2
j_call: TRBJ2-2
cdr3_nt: TGTGCCAGCGGGCAGGAGCGGGAGGTCCCCGGGGAGCTGTTTTTT
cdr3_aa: CASGQEREVPGELFF

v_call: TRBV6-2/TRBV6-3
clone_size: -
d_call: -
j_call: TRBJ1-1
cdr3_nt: TGTGCCAGCAGCTTTTCTACGGGACAAGCAGCTGGCACTGAAGCTTTCTTT
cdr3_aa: CASSFSTGQAAGTEAFF

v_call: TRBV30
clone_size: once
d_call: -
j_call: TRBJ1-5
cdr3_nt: TGTGCCTGGAGTTTCGGGGGGTGGAGGGATCAGCCCCAGCATTTT
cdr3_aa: CAWSFGGWRDQPQHF

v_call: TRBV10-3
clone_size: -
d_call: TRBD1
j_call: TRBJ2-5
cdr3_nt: TGTGCCATCAGTGGAGACAGGGGAGAGACCCAGTACTTC
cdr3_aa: CAISGDRGETQYF

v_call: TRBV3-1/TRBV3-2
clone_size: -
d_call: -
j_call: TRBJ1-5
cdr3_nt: TGTGCCAGCAGCCAAGGTTCCTTAAATCAGCCCCAGCATTTT
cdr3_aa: CASSQGSLNQPQHF

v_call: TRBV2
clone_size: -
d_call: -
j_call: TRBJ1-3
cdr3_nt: TGTGCCAGCAGTGAGTGGAGTGGAAACACCATATATTTT
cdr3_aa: CASSEWSGNTIYF

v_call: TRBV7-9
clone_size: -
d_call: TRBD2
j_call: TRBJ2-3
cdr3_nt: TGTGCCAGCAGCTCGGGACTAGCGGAAACAGATACGCAGTATTTT
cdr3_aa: CASSSGLAETDTQYF

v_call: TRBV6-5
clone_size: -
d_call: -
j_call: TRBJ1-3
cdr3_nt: TGTGCCAGCAGATTACAGGGAGAAGGGAACACCATATATTTT
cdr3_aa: CASRLQGEGNTIYF

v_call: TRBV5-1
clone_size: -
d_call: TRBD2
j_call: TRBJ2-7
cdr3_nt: TGCGCCAGCAGCCGTCTAGCGGGAGAGGGCGAGCAGTACTTC
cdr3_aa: CASSRLAGEGEQYF

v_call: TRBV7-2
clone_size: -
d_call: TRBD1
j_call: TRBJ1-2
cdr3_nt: TGTGCCAGCAGCCCGACAGGACAGGGGAATGGCTACACCTTC
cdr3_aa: CASSPTGQGNGYTF

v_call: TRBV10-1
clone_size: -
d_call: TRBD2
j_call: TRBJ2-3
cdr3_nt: TGCGCCAGCAGTGAGTCGGGATACCGGGGGGGCACCACAGATACGCAGTATTTT
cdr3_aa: CASSESGYRGGTTDTQYF

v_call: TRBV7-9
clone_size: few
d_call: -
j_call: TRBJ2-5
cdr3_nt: TGTGCCAGCAGCTTAGTGACAGCCCAAGAGACCCAGTACTTC
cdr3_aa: CASSLVTAQETQYF

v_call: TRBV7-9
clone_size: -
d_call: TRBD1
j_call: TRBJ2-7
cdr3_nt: TGTGCCAGCAGTCTATCGACAGGGTGGTACGAGCAGTACTTC
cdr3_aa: CASSLSTGWYEQYF

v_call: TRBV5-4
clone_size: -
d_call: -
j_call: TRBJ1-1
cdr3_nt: TGTGCCAGCAGCACGCAGGGTGCCGTCACTGAAGCTTTCTTT
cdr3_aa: CASSTQGAVTEAFF

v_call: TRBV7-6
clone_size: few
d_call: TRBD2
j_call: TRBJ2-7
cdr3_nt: TGTGCCAGCAGCTTTTCTACTAGCGGGAACTCCTACGAGCAGTACTTC
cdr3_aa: CASSFSTSGNSYEQYF

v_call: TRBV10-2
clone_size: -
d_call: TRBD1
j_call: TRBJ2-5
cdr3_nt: TGCGCCAGCACTTTGGACAGGGCACAGACCCAGTACTTC
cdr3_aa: CASTLDRAQTQYF

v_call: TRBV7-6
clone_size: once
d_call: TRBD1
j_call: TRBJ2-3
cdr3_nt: TGTGCCAGCAGCTTAGCGATTCCCGGACAGGGGGCGAAGAGTACAGATACGCAGTATTTT
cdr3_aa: CASSLAIPGQGAKSTDTQYF

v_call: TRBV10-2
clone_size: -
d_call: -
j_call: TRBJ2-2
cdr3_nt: TGCGCCAGCAGAAGAAACCGGGACTCCGGGGAGCTGTTTTTT
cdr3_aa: CASRRNRDSGELFF

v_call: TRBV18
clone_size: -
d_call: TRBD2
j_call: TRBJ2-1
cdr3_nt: TGTGCCAGCTCATCCTTAAGCGGGAGTTTAGGTTCCTCCTACAATGAGCAGTTCTTC
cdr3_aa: CASSSLSGSLGSSYNEQFF

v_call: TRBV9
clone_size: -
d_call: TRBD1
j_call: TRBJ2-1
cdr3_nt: TGTGCCAGCAGCGTAGAGGGCCAGGGGGACTACAATGAGCAGTTCTTC
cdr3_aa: CASSVEGQGDYNEQFF

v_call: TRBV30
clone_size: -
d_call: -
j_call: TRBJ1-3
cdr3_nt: TGTGCCTGGACCCGAGGCTCTGGAAACACCATATATTTT
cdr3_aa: CAWTRGSGNTIYF